This T cell receptor beta chain derives from a study of CD8+ T cells in alopecia areata. The CDR3 consists of 11 residues. CDR1 and CDR2 from the germline V gene are SGHDT and YYEEEE. Trimming took 5 bases from V and 7 from J, leaving 9 bases between them. Extraction and reverse transcription of RNA yielded cDNA as the sequencing template. Sequencing used immunoSEQ multiplex PCR; TCRdb keeps in-frame clones, though not all of them. The top ten hold 2.8% of the sample, which has some 110,000 clones, 55% to 80% seen once. The rearrangement uses TRBV5-6 and TRBJ1-2; tentatively, D is TRBD1 (5 bases). The TCR sequence derives from a human donor in good health. Sequencing was performed on CD4+ T cells sorted from blood. The CDR3 DNA reads TGTGCCAGCAGTTGGAGGGGTGGCTACACCTTC. This translates into CASSWRGGYTF.